The clone carrying this T cell receptor beta chain appeared a few times. Its specificity is not known. The data were taken from a study of response to subunit inactivated influenza vaccine. Findings of the study overall: Authors suggested seasonal influenza vaccinations each recruit few new T cells.

TCRdb re-called the RT-PCR reads through MiXCR, storing one row per CDR3 protein. This sample carries about 570,000 distinct CDR3 sequences, about 11% of them seen once, and the ten largest clones take approximately 10%. The CDR3 has 16 amino acids. V was trimmed by 1 base and J by 0 bases, leaving 12 bases between them. Germline assignment: CDR1 LGHNA and CDR2 YNFKEQ. This sample was also put to use in a study of T cells expressing NK-cell markers. From that paper: Synthesis of TCR beta cDNA relied on 5'RACE template switching carrying UMIs. Sorted CD3+CD56+NKG2C+, CD3+CD56+NKG2C- and CD3+CD56-NKG2C+ T cells provided the TCR beta repertoires.

The chain has TRBV4-2 and TRBJ1-1; D gene uncertain. This receptor was taken from a man in his fifties who received an inactivated influenza vaccine. The input for sequencing was PBMCs from blood, taken on the day of vaccination. CDR3 in DNA: TGTGCCAGCAGCCAAGGGATGACACTCATGAACACTGAAGCTTTCTTT. Translated: CASSQGMTLMNTEAFF.